The 9 T cell receptor beta chains below all came from one sample that was sequenced in a study of blood T cell repertoires in COVID-19. Using immunoSEQ multiplex PCR, the repertoire was profiled, and TCRdb retains in-frame clones only, with some absent. This table has more than 150,000 clones, 70% to 90% appearing once. The sample consisted of peripheral blood. Receptors were obtained from a woman aged 70-85 years with acute or convalescent COVID-19.

The chain couples TRBV19 to TRBJ1-4; the D gene is possibly TRBD1 (5 bases). The V and J ends lost 5 bases and 4 bases respectively, with 8 bases between them. The CDR3 length is 13 residues. From germline, CDR1 is LNHDA and CDR2 SQIVND (reference sequence). The CDR3 DNA follows: TGTGCCAGTAGTTTACAGGATAATGAAAAACTGTTTTTT. As protein: CASSLQDNEKLFF.

The count of this clone is one. The V call is TRBV3-1 (or the pseudogene TRBV3-2), the J call TRBJ2-6, with a possible D match to TRBD1 (5 bases). Trimming removed 5 bases at V and 4 bases at J, with 15 bases between. Germline lookup yields CDR1 LGHDT and CDR2 YNNKEL (reference sequence). The CDR3 loop spans 16 amino acids. The CDR3 DNA reads as TGTGCCAGCAGCGTTCGCCCAGGGAAAGGGGCCAACGTCCTGACTTTC. It is translated as CASSVRPGKGANVLTF.

CDR3 residues: CASSLETGTGESEAFF. For the CDR3, the DNA is TGTGCCAGCAGCTTAGAGACGGGGACAGGGGAAAGTGAAGCTTTCTTT. This chain joins TRBV11-3 and TRBJ1-1; 10 bases map to TRBD1. This CDR3 contains 16 residues. The J segment lost 7 bases and the V segment lost 0 bases, leaving 8 bases of the junction unmatched. CDR1 is SGHNT, CDR2 YENEEA, per germline.

The rearrangement uses TRBV6-5 and TRBJ2-1; 13 nucleotides line up with TRBD2. V lost 6 bases and J lost 9; bases outside the gene matches: 5. CDR1 is MNHEY, CDR2 SVGAGI, per germline. The CDR3 totals 14 residues. The CDR3 DNA reads as TGTGCCAGCAGAACTAGCGGGGGGGTCGGTGAGCAGTTCTTC. This codes for CASRTSGGVGEQFF.

The chain is built from TRBV7-9 and TRBJ2-5, with 7 bases lining up with TRBD2. The trim removed 5 bases at V and 4 bases at J, leaving 7 bases unmatched. The CDR3 has 14 amino acids. Looked up from germline, CDR1 is SEHNR and CDR2 is FQNEAQ (reference sequence). The CDR3 is CASSPRGVGETQYF. The DNA for the CDR3 is TGTGCCAGCAGCCCCCGGGGGGTTGGAGAGACCCAGTACTTC.

This rearrangement joins TRBV6-6 to TRBJ1-1; 7 nucleotides align to TRBD1. The V gene's germline CDR1 is MNHNY and CDR2 SVGAGI (reference sequence). The CDR3 is made up of 13 amino acids. Trimming at V came to 0 bases and at J to 8 bases, leaving 3 bases not matched to a gene. For the CDR3, the DNA is TGTGCCAGCAGTTACTCCCAGACAGGGGAAGCTTTCTTT. It yields the protein CASSYSQTGEAFF.

This chain links TRBV12-3 or TRBV12-4 with TRBJ1-2; weak D call: TRBD1 (5 bases). The CDR3 runs to 13 residues. The V end was cut by 3 bases, the J end by 7 bases, with 12 bases between. The CDR3 region is CASSFVQGAGYTF. The CDR3 DNA follows: TGTGCCAGCAGTTTCGTCCAGGGCGCTGGCTACACCTTC.

V gene TRBV18 combines with J gene TRBJ2-5; 12 nucleotides match TRBD1. From germline, CDR1 is KGHSH and CDR2 LQKENI. The CDR3 sequence is 14 residues long. J lost 7 bases, V lost 3 bases, and 3 bases had no gene match. The CDR3 loop reads CASSPGQGAGTQYF. CDR3 DNA: TGTGCCAGCTCACCGGGACAGGGGGCAGGGACCCAGTACTTC.

The chain couples TRBV18 to TRBJ2-7; D not resolved. Trimming left V 2 bases short and J 2 bases short, with 10 bases between. Germline values: CDR1 KGHSH, CDR2 LQKENI. The CDR3 spans 14 residues. The chain's CDR3 is CASSPIWATYEQYF. The CDR3 DNA reads as TGTGCCAGCTCACCAATTTGGGCTACCTACGAGCAGTACTTC.